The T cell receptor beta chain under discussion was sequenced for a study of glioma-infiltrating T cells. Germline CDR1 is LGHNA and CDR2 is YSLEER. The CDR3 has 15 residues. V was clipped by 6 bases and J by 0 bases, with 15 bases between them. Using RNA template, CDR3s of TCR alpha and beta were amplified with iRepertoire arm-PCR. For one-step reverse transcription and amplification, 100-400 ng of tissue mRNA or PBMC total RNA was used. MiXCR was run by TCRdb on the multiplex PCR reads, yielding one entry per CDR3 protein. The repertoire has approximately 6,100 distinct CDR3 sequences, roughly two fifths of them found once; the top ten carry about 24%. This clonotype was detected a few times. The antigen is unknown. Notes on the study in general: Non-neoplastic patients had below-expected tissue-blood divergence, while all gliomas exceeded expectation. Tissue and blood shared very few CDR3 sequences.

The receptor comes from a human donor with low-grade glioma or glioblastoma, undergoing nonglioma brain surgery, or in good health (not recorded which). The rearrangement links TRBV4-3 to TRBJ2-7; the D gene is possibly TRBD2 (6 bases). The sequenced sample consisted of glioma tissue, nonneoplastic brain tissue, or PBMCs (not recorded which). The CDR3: CASSPGTVSSYEQYF. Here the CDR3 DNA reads TGCGCCAGCAGTCCAGGGACTGTCAGCTCCTACGAGCAGTACTTC.